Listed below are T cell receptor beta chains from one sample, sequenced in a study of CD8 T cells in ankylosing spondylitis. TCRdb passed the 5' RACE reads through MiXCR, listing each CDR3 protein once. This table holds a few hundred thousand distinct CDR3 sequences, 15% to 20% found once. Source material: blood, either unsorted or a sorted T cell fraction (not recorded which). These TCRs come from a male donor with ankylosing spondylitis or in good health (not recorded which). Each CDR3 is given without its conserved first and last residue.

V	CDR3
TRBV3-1	ASSPLRTGYYEKLF
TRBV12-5	ASGLVLGSTDTQY
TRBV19	ASSRGRGYNEQF
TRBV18	ASSLLDRGDSPLH
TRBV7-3	ASSKQGYEQF
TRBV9	ASSRVAGGYNEQF
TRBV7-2	ASSYPGYGYT
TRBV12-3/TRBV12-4	ASSRDRINNEQF
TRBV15	ATSREVSGRLNTGELF
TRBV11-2	ASSPSTREQF
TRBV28	ASSLGQGSKTQH
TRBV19	ASSASTENYGYT
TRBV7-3	ASSLTSGYEQF
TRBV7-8	ASSPIAGVGPETQY
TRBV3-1	ASSSGLAPLNEQF
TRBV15	ATSSLGYNEQF
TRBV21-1	ASSSLRQGDRGCDGYT
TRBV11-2	ASSLTLSSGDTQY
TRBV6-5	ASSWSREFSQPQH
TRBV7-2	ASSDRQGLNSPLH
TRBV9	ASSVGAQETQY
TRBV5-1	ASSLDTGELF
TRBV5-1	ASSRSDRRNEKLF
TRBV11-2	ASSRDRVSNEQF
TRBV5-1	ASSWTGGGTDTQY
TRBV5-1	ASSQTSGAATGELF
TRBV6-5	ASSYSAGGGSTDNEQF
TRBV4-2	ASSHPGQGGGYT
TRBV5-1	ASSLTSRGSADTQY
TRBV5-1	ASSLAWDNEQF